Below, one TCR beta chain is given with its context. In the original workflow: Because ImmunoSEQ provided only junction sequences with no quality scores, the filtering differed. Libraries were prepared by immunoSEQ multiplex PCR; TCRdb keeps only in-frame clonotypes and omits some of them. V and J calls and clone size are given by that table; D and trimming were obtained from the DNA. In the table there are over a million clones, around 97% of which are singletons. The sample belongs to a study of shared clonotypes between healthy human individuals. In the study overall: Donors consisted of two women and a few men between 18 and 49.

Trimming left V 2 bases short and J 3 bases short, with 5 bases between. Germline CDR1 and CDR2: SGHTA and FQGNSA. This CDR3 is built from 13 residues. This receptor was obtained from a man aged 25 to 40 in good health. The gene calls are TRBV7-2 and TRBJ2-1, with D hard to call. Sequenced material: naive CD4+ T cells sorted from blood. Subset in this sample: CD45RA+ positively selected. For the CDR3, the DNA is TGTGCCAGCAGCTTACCTAGCTACAATGAGCAGTTCTTC. Residues: CASSLPSYNEQFF.